This is a list of T cell receptor beta chains from one sample in a study of identical twins. One entry per CDR3 protein results from TCRdb running MiXCR on the 5' RACE reads. The table shows approximately 620,000 distinct CDR3 sequences, with over 8.5% occurring only once. The sample also formed part of further work on yellow fever vaccine responses in identical twins.

Sample: PBMCs. The receptors were gathered from a woman between 18 and 30 years old in good health. Each CDR3 is given with its conserved first and last residue. D genes are given only for firm matches. Some rows have no size entry. The others give once, few or many, or a class for an expanded clone.

j_gene	len	d_gene	v_gene	abundance	CDR3aa	CDR3nt
TRBJ2-1	13	TRBD2	TRBV19	few	CAARASGLNEQFF	TGTGCGGCACGGGCTAGCGGCCTCAATGAGCAGTTCTTC
TRBJ2-1	15	-	TRBV27	few	CASSALSTANNEQFF	TGTGCCAGCAGTGCCTTAAGTACGGCCAACAATGAGCAGTTCTTC
TRBJ2-4	15	-	TRBV7-2	-	CASSTTAIAKNIQYF	TGTGCCAGCAGCACGACAGCAATAGCCAAAAACATTCAGTACTTC
TRBJ2-7	11	-	TRBV27	-	CASRRLNEQYF	TGTGCCAGCAGGAGGTTAAACGAGCAGTACTTC
TRBJ2-1	15	TRBD2	TRBV20-1	-	CSARKLAGAYNEQFF	TGCAGTGCTAGAAAACTAGCGGGGGCCTACAATGAGCAGTTCTTC
TRBJ2-3	16	-	TRBV7-3	-	CASSLIGGGGSDTQYF	TGTGCCAGCAGCTTAATCGGAGGGGGGGGGTCAGATACGCAGTATTTT
TRBJ2-1	14	TRBD2	TRBV13	-	CASSSSGGIDEQFF	TGTGCCAGCAGCTCGAGCGGGGGGATCGATGAGCAGTTCTTC
TRBJ2-1	18	-	TRBV11-2	-	CASSLDPNRLSSYNEQFF	TGTGCCAGCAGCCTAGACCCAAATAGACTGAGCTCCTACAATGAGCAGTTCTTC
TRBJ1-1	13	-	TRBV12-3/TRBV12-4	-	CASRALQGSEAFF	TGTGCCAGCAGGGCTCTACAGGGATCTGAAGCTTTCTTT
TRBJ2-3	15	-	TRBV21-1	-	CASSKAAPQTDTQYF	TGTGCCAGCAGCAAAGCGGCGCCCCAGACAGATACGCAGTATTTT
TRBJ1-1	16	-	TRBV7-9	-	CASSSFLGGPSTEAFF	TGTGCCAGCAGCTCCTTTCTTGGGGGCCCCTCCACTGAAGCTTTCTTT
TRBJ2-1	15	-	TRBV6-1	few	CASTLGGPSYNEQFF	TGTGCCAGCACCCTAGGGGGGCCGTCCTACAATGAGCAGTTCTTC
TRBJ2-5	13	-	TRBV24-1	-	CATSGDLQETQYF	TGTGCCACCAGTGGGGACCTGCAGGAGACCCAGTACTTC
TRBJ2-4	17	-	TRBV7-8	few	CASSPRGSALAKNIQYF	TGTGCCAGCAGCCCCAGAGGTTCTGCTCTAGCCAAAAACATTCAGTACTTC
TRBJ1-5	15	-	TRBV27	many	CASSGAGNSNQPQHF	TGTGCCAGCAGCGGCGCAGGGAATAGCAATCAGCCCCAGCATTTT
TRBJ2-3	17	TRBD1	TRBV11-2	-	CASSLGPTGGHTDTQYF	TGTGCCAGCAGCTTAGGCCCGACAGGGGGGCACACAGATACGCAGTATTTT
TRBJ2-4	19	TRBD1	TRBV11-1	few	CASSSTITGGVRAKNIQYF	TGTGCCAGCAGCTCGACTATAACAGGGGGCGTAAGGGCTAAAAACATTCAGTACTTC
TRBJ2-1	17	TRBD2	TRBV7-2	many	CASSLVGSSGLTNEQFF	TGTGCCAGCAGCTTAGTGGGGTCTAGCGGCCTTACCAATGAGCAGTTCTTC
TRBJ2-1	14	-	TRBV2	few	CASSLGLYKNEQFF	TGTGCCAGCAGTCTCGGCCTGTACAAGAATGAGCAGTTCTTC
TRBJ2-6	17	TRBD1	TRBV28	-	CASSHGQGLSGANVLTF	TGTGCCAGCAGTCATGGACAGGGTTTGTCCGGGGCCAACGTCCTGACTTTC
TRBJ2-2	16	-	TRBV4-2	few	CASSQEPGTNTGELFF	TGTGCCAGCAGCCAAGAACCAGGGACGAACACCGGGGAGCTGTTTTTT
TRBJ2-2	16	-	TRBV7-2	-	CASSEDYYYVSGELFF	TGTGCCAGCAGCGAGGACTATTATTATGTCTCCGGGGAGCTGTTTTTT
TRBJ2-1	14	TRBD1	TRBV19	few	CASGANRQGSEQFF	TGTGCCAGTGGGGCCAATAGACAGGGCAGTGAGCAGTTCTTC
TRBJ2-3	15	TRBD2	TRBV2	-	CADRLTGLGTDTQYF	TGTGCGGACAGATTGACGGGACTAGGAACAGATACGCAGTATTTT
TRBJ2-1	13	-	TRBV3-1	few	CASREQGGNEQFF	TGTGCCAGCAGAGAGCAGGGGGGCAATGAGCAGTTCTTC
TRBJ2-7	15	-	TRBV9	few	CASSVWAGADSEQYF	TGTGCCAGCAGCGTATGGGCGGGGGCCGATAGCGAGCAGTACTTC
TRBJ1-4	12	TRBD1	TRBV12-3/TRBV12-4	few	CASRLDRGRLFF	TGTGCCAGCAGACTAGACAGGGGAAGACTGTTTTTT
TRBJ2-2	14	-	TRBV5-1	-	CASSPSTLTGELFF	TGCGCCAGCAGCCCTTCGACCCTAACGGGGGAGCTGTTTTTT
TRBJ2-7	14	-	TRBV20-1	many	CSARRRVDRYEQYF	TGCAGTGCTAGAAGGCGGGTGGACAGATACGAGCAGTACTTC
TRBJ2-5	19	-	TRBV11-1	-	CASSLDPTRSAGLIQAQYF	TGTGCCAGCAGCTTAGACCCCACCCGTAGCGCGGGATTGATACAGGCCCAGTACTTC
TRBJ2-2	15	TRBD2	TRBV14	many	CASSPRGGRTGELFF	TGTGCCAGCAGCCCGCGGGGGGGAAGAACCGGGGAGCTGTTTTTT
TRBJ2-1	15	-	TRBV27	many	CASSLTPPSYNEQFF	TGTGCCAGCAGTTTGACACCGCCCTCCTACAATGAGCAGTTCTTC
TRBJ2-7	20	TRBD2	TRBV4-1	-	CASSQEGGTSGSSNPGEQYF	TGCGCCAGCAGCCAAGAAGGAGGGACTAGCGGGAGCTCCAATCCGGGGGAGCAGTACTTC
TRBJ2-7	14	-	TRBV28	few	CASSDWGSTYEQYF	TGTGCCAGCAGTGACTGGGGTTCGACCTACGAGCAGTACTTC
TRBJ1-1	14	-	TRBV12-3/TRBV12-4	many	CASSLETGIAEAFF	TGTGCCAGCAGTTTAGAAACAGGGATCGCTGAAGCTTTCTTT
TRBJ2-7	15	TRBD1	TRBV18	-	CASSPMQGQYDEQYF	TGTGCCAGCTCACCAATGCAGGGACAGTATGACGAGCAGTACTTC
TRBJ2-6	14	-	TRBV2	-	CASTRVSGANVLTF	TGTGCCAGCACCAGAGTTTCTGGGGCCAACGTCCTGACTTTC
TRBJ2-5	11	-	TRBV20-1	few	CSARGGKTQYF	TGCAGTGCCAGGGGTGGTAAGACCCAGTACTTC
TRBJ2-7	16	TRBD1	TRBV6-1	few	CASIGQGRTMNSEQYF	TGTGCCAGCATAGGACAGGGACGAACCATGAATAGCGAGCAGTACTTC
TRBJ2-7	14	-	TRBV29-1	-	CSVASGLAVVEQYF	TGCAGCGTTGCTTCGGGGTTGGCCGTTGTCGAGCAGTACTTC
TRBJ2-1	16	-	TRBV7-7	-	CASSLAPGLSYNEQFF	TGTGCTAGCAGCTTAGCTCCAGGACTAAGCTACAATGAGCAGTTCTTC
TRBJ1-1	14	-	TRBV5-1	-	CASSLAPGSSEAFF	TGCGCCAGCAGCTTGGCTCCAGGAAGCTCTGAAGCTTTCTTT
TRBJ2-5	17	TRBD2	TRBV27	once	CASSLSAGLANPETQYF	TGTGCCAGCAGTTTATCTGCGGGACTAGCGAATCCAGAGACCCAGTACTTC
TRBJ2-1	13	-	TRBV20-1	many	CSARGDRYNEQFF	TGCAGTGCTAGAGGAGACAGGTACAATGAGCAGTTCTTC
TRBJ1-5	16	-	TRBV25-1	few	CASSQIVRSIYQPQHF	TGTGCCAGCAGTCAGATTGTCAGATCTATTTATCAGCCCCAGCATTTT
TRBJ2-2	14	-	TRBV7-9	-	CASSPPGSAGELFF	TGTGCCAGCAGCCCCCCGGGGAGCGCCGGGGAGCTGTTTTTT
TRBJ1-6	14	-	TRBV12-3/TRBV12-4	many	CASSPGLPNSPLHF	TGTGCCAGCAGTCCGGGACTCCCTAATTCACCCCTCCACTTT
TRBJ1-3	14	TRBD1	TRBV29-1	-	CSVLDRSSGNTIYF	TGCAGCGTTCTGGACAGGAGCTCTGGAAACACCATATATTTT
TRBJ2-7	13	-	TRBV29-1	-	CKPLAPGSHEQYF	TGCAAGCCCCTGGCTCCGGGATCCCACGAGCAGTACTTC
TRBJ2-7	14	-	TRBV19	few	CASSITGSSYEQYF	TGTGCCAGTAGTATTACGGGGAGCTCCTACGAGCAGTACTTC
TRBJ1-1	14	-	TRBV12-3/TRBV12-4	many	CASTLKVMNTEAFF	TGTGCCAGCACCCTAAAGGTTATGAACACTGAAGCTTTCTTT
TRBJ1-4	14	TRBD1	TRBV10-3	many	CASLEDRGSEKLFF	TGTGCCAGCCTCGAGGACAGGGGAAGTGAAAAACTGTTTTTT
TRBJ2-5	15	-	TRBV7-2	few	CASSTPKGERETQYF	TGTGCCAGCAGCACTCCGAAGGGGGAACGAGAGACCCAGTACTTC
TRBJ2-1	15	TRBD1	TRBV12-3/TRBV12-4	-	CASSIGTGGWDEQFF	TGTGCCAGCAGTATTGGGACAGGGGGCTGGGATGAGCAGTTCTTC
TRBJ2-3	16	TRBD1	TRBV7-9	few	CASSLTTGGATDTQYF	TGTGCCAGCAGCTTAACCACAGGGGGCGCGACAGATACGCAGTATTTT
TRBJ2-7	17	-	TRBV9	-	CASSKLPGTRTSHEQYF	TGTGCCAGCAGCAAACTTCCGGGAACCCGGACGTCTCACGAGCAGTACTTC
TRBJ2-7	13	-	TRBV3-1	few	CASSYSGMGEQYF	TGTGCCAGCAGCTACTCAGGGATGGGCGAGCAGTACTTC